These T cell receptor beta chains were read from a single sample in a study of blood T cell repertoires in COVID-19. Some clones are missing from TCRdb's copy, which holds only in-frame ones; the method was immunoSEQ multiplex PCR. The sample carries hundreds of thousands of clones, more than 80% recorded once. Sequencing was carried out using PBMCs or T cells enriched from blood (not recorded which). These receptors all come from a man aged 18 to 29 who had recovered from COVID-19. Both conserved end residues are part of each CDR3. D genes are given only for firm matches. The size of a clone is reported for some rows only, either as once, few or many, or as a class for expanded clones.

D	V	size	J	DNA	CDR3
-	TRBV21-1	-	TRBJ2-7	TGTGCCAGCAGCAAGTCAGGGACTAGCGGGAGGTGCGAGCAGTACTTC	CASSKSGTSGRCEQYF
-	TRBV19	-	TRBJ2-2	TGTGCCAGTAGTGGGCGGACTCCCATAAGGTTGGCCGGGGAGCTGTTTTTT	CASSGRTPIRLAGELFF
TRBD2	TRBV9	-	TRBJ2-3	TGTGCCAGCAGCGGTAGCGGGAGGGGCACAGATACGCAGTATTTT	CASSGSGRGTDTQYF
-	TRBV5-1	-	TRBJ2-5	TGCGCCAGTAGCCACTTGGACAGCCTACAGGAGACCCAGTACTTC	CASSHLDSLQETQYF
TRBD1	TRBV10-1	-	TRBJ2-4	TGCGCCAGCAGTGTCAACTGGAAGGGGGCGGACATTCAGTACTTC	CASSVNWKGADIQYF
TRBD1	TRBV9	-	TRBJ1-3	TGTGCCAGCAGCGTCAACACCGGGACAGGGGGGAACACCATATATTTT	CASSVNTGTGGNTIYF
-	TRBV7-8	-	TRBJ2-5	TGTGCCAGCAGCCGAAGTAATGGTCCCGGAGAGACCCAGTACTTC	CASSRSNGPGETQYF
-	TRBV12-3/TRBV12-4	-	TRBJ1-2	TGTGCCAGCAGGATAAGCACTAAGTATGGCTACACCTTC	CASRISTKYGYTF
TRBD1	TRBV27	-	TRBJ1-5	TGTGCCAGCAGGGTGGGACAGGGCAATCAGCCCCAGCATTTT	CASRVGQGNQPQHF
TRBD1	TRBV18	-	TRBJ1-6	TGTGCCAGCTCACCACGCGGCAGGGGGGTAAATTCACCCCTCCACTTT	CASSPRGRGVNSPLHF
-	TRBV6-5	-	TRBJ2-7	TGTGCCAGCAGTTACTCGGACTCCCTGTTAAGCTACGAGCAGTACTTC	CASSYSDSLLSYEQYF
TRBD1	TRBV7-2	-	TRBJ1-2	TGTGCCAGCAGCTCCGAACAGGGGGCCCTTTATGGCTACACCTTC	CASSSEQGALYGYTF
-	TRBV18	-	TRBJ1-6	TGTGCCAGCTCACCAATTGCGAATTCACCCCTCCACTTT	CASSPIANSPLHF
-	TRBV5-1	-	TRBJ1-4	TGCGCCAGCAGCTTGGACAGCACTAATGAAAAACTGTTTTTT	CASSLDSTNEKLFF
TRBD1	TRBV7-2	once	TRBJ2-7	TGTGCCAGCAGCCCGGACAGGGGCTCCTACGAGCAGTACTTC	CASSPDRGSYEQYF
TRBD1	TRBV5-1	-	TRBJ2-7	TGCGCCAGCAGCTTATCGACAGGGCAGCAGTACTTC	CASSLSTGQQYF
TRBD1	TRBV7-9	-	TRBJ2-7	TGTGCCAGCAGCCCTAGAGGGACAGGGCCTTCCTACGAGCAGTACTTC	CASSPRGTGPSYEQYF
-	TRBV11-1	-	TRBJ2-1	TGTGCCAGCAGCCAGGGTGCCCCGAGCTCCTACAATGAGCAGTTCTTC	CASSQGAPSSYNEQFF
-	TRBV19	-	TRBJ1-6	TGTGCCAGTAGTATCCGGGACACCGCGAAAAGGTCGAAGTCACCCCTCCACTTT	CASSIRDTAKRSKSPLHF
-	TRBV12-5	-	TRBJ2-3	TGTGCTAGTGGTTCAAACACAGATACGCAGTATTTT	CASGSNTDTQYF
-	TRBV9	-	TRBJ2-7	TGTGCCAGCAGCGTAGACAGGTACACCTACGAGCAGTACTTC	CASSVDRYTYEQYF
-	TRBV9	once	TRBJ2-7	TGTGCCAGCAGCGTAGGCCCGAGCTCCTACGAGCAGTACTTC	CASSVGPSSYEQYF
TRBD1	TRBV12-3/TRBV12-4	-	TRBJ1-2	TGTGCCAGCAGTCTGGGACAGGGAGATGGCTACACCTTC	CASSLGQGDGYTF
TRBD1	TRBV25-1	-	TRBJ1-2	TGTGCCAGCAGTGAAGGACAGGGGTATGGCTACACCTTC	CASSEGQGYGYTF
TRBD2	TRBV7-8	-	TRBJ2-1	TGTGCCAGCAGCTTAGCGCGCGCTAGCGGGGGGACTTGGCTTTACAATGAGCAGTTCTTC	CASSLARASGGTWLYNEQFF
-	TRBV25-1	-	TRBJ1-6	TGTGCCAGCAGTCCGGAGTGGGGGGGGACCCTCCACTTT	CASSPEWGGTLHF
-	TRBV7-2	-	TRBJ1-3	TGTGCCAGCAGCTTAAACGGGGGTGGAAACACCATATATTTT	CASSLNGGGNTIYF
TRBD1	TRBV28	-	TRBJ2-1	TGTGCCAGCGAAGACAGGGACCTTTTTAGTGAGCAGTTCTTC	CASEDRDLFSEQFF
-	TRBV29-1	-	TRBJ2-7	TGCAGCGTTGCCAGGGACTACGAGCAGTACTTC	CSVARDYEQYF
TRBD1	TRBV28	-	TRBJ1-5	TGTGCCAGCGTGGACAGGGGCAATCAGCCCCAGCATTTT	CASVDRGNQPQHF
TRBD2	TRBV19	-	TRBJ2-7	TGTGCCAGTAGTTCCGGACTAGCGGGGAGCTCCTACGAGCAGTACTTC	CASSSGLAGSSYEQYF
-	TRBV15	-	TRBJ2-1	TGTGCCACCAGCAGAGTGTTGAGTGAGACTAGCTCCTACAATGAGCAGTTCTTC	CATSRVLSETSSYNEQFF
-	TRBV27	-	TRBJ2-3	TGTGCCAGCAGGCCTACAGGGACAGATACGCAGTATTTT	CASRPTGTDTQYF
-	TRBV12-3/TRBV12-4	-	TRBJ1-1	TGTGCCAGCAGTTTTCAGCGGAACACTGAAGCTTTCTTT	CASSFQRNTEAFF
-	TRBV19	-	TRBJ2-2	TGTGCCAGTAGTATTCAGGGGAACACCGGGGAGCTGTTTTTT	CASSIQGNTGELFF
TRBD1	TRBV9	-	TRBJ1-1	TGTGCCAGCAGCGTAGGGGGACAGGGGGCCACTGAAGCTTTCTTT	CASSVGGQGATEAFF
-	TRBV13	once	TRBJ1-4	TGTGCCAGCAGCCCAGGCCTAAATGAAAAACTGTTTTTT	CASSPGLNEKLFF
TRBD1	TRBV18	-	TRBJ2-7	TGTGCCAGCTCACAGAAACAGGGGACAGAGGCCTACGAGCAGTACTTC	CASSQKQGTEAYEQYF
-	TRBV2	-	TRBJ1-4	TGTGCCAGCAGGGCTGGACAGGAAAAACTGTTTTTT	CASRAGQEKLFF
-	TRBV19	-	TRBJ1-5	TGTGCCAGTAGTGCTCCGAATGCGGCTGCGGGTCAGCCCCAGCATTTT	CASSAPNAAAGQPQHF
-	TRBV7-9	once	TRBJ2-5	TGTGCCAGCAGCCTCGTCGACAGACAAGAGACCCAGTACTTC	CASSLVDRQETQYF
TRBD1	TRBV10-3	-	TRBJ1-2	TGTGCCATCAGTTCATCCGGGACAGGGGACTATGGCTACACCTTC	CAISSSGTGDYGYTF
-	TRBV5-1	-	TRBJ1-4	TGCGCCAGCAGCGGGGAGGGCGGAGCAACTAATGAAAAACTGTTTTTT	CASSGEGGATNEKLFF
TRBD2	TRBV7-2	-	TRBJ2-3	TGTGCCAGCAGGTTGACTAGCGGCCCCGATACGCAGTATTTT	CASRLTSGPDTQYF
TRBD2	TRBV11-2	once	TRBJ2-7	TGTGCCAGCAGCTTAGGTGGGGGGGGATCCTACGAGCAGTACTTC	CASSLGGGGSYEQYF
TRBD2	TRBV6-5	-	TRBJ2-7	TGTGCCAGCAGTTACCGATTCTTGCTAGCGGGAGTTTCGCAGTACTTC	CASSYRFLLAGVSQYF
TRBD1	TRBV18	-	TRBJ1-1	TGTGCCAGCTCACCTGTGATCGGGACAGGGCCGAACACTGAAGCTTTCTTT	CASSPVIGTGPNTEAFF
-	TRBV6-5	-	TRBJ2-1	TGTGCCAGCAGTTACGGCGGTTACAATGAGCAGTTCTTC	CASSYGGYNEQFF